Listed here are 7 T cell receptor beta chains from one sample, sequenced in a study of T-cell reconstitution after alpha-beta-depleted transplantation in children. As it was prepared, the TCRbeta library received unique molecular identifiers. TCRdb re-analysed the PCR reads in MiXCR, keeping a single row per CDR3 protein. Among 70,000 or so distinct CDR3 sequences listed, approximately 10% were seen once. The source was PBMCs, collected before TCRalphabeta/CD19-depleted stem cell transplant. All receptors come from a boy under 18 with acute myeloid leukemia, due to receive a stem cell transplant.

This sequence joins TRBV7-2 and TRBJ2-5; 10 nucleotides line up with TRBD2. The germline V gene has CDR1 SGHTA and CDR2 FQGNSA. V gave up 7 bases and J gave up 7 bases; unmatched junction bases: 15. This CDR3 contains 16 residues. CDR3 bases: TGTGCCAGCACCCTGAGTAGTACTAGCGGGGTTCGGACCCAGTACTTC. It yields the protein CASTLSSTSGVRTQYF.

At least ten counts were recorded for this clonotype. V is TRBV7-2 and J is TRBJ2-1; D gene uncertain. Germline V gene data show CDR1 as SGHTA and CDR2 as FQGNSA. The length of the CDR3 is 15 residues. Trimming cost V 0 bases and J 8 bases, with 14 bases left between them. CDR3 residues: CASSLAPWGDYEQFF. DNA for the CDR3: TGTGCCAGCAGCTTAGCCCCCTGGGGTGATTATGAGCAGTTCTTC.

Regarding this clonotype: A much larger clone lies a single base off, so this may be a read error. This chain joins TRBV9 and TRBJ2-5, with D perhaps matching TRBD2 (5 bases). Germline-derived CDR1 and CDR2 are SGDLS and YYNGEE. V was clipped by 4 bases and J by 5 bases, with 18 bases between them. CDR3 length equals 15 residues. In DNA form, the CDR3 reads TGTGCCAGCAGCTATAGGCGGCCCCCGGGGGAGACCCAGTACTTC. Translation gives CASSYRRPPGETQYF.

In this sample, this clonotype turned up many times. V gene TRBV9 combines with J gene TRBJ2-1, with 9 bases matching TRBD2. V shed 1 base and J 4 bases; nucleotides not matched to a gene: 3. CDR1 is SGDLS, CDR2 YYNGEE, per germline. CDR3 length: 15 amino acids. This chain's CDR3 is CASSVLGLAYNEQFF. The CDR3 DNA reads TGTGCCAGCAGCGTACTAGGACTAGCGTACAATGAGCAGTTCTTC. Filled out from reference TRBV9 and TRBJ2-1, the complete variable domain reads DSGVTQTPKHLITATGQRVTLRCSPRSGDLSVYWYQQSLDQGLQFLIQYYNGEERAKGNILERFSAQQFPDLHSELNLSSLELGDSALYFCASSVLGLAYNEQFFGPGTRLTVL.

This clonotype has a handful of counts. This chain uses TRBV13 with TRBJ1-6; 8 nucleotides agree with TRBD1. Looked up from germline, CDR1 is PRHDT and CDR2 is FYEKMQ (reference sequence). J gave up 10 bases and V 2 bases, and 7 bases lay outside the gene matches. The CDR3 is 15 amino acids. Written as DNA, the CDR3 is TGTGCCAGCAGCTTAAACGGACAGGGTGCCTCACCCCTCCACTTT. It specifies CASSLNGQGASPLHF.

This clonotype was counted ten times or more. The chain is built from TRBV9 and TRBJ2-1; perhaps TRBD2 as D (5 bases). V shed 3 bases and J shed 5 bases, with 12 bases lying between them. The CDR3 is 14 amino acids. Germline V gene sequence: CDR1 SGDLS, CDR2 YYNGEE. The CDR3 here is CASSAQTRNNEQFF. The CDR3 DNA reads TGTGCCAGCAGCGCCCAAACTAGAAACAATGAGCAGTTCTTC.

The chain carries TRBV10-3 and TRBJ2-7, with no clear D. Trimming shortened V by 8 bases and J by 4 bases, and 9 bases separated the two germline ends. The CDR3 extends over 11 amino acids. Germline V gives CDR1 ENHRY, CDR2 SYGVKD. As DNA, the CDR3 is TGTGCCATCGCTGAAAATTACGAGCAGTACTTC. Its protein product is CAIAENYEQYF.